The present TCR beta chain was sequenced within a study of Graves' ophthalmopathy and Graves' hyperthyroidism. Beta-chain TCR CDR3 regions were amplified from RNA transcripts. The first-round RT-PCR employed HTBI primers together with the Qiagen OneStep RT-PCR kit. A multiplex PCR was then performed as the second round. MiXCR, run by TCRdb on the multiplex PCR reads, gives a single entry per CDR3 protein. The top ten hold roughly 4% of the sample, which has around 520,000 distinct CDR3 sequences, about 40% seen once. This CDR3 comprises 13 residues. V gave up 5 bases and J gave up 3 bases, with 11 bases separating them. This clonotype was recorded at least ten times.

Sequenced sample: peripheral blood or thyroid tissue (not recorded which). This TCR derives from an adult man with Graves' hyperthyroidism. V usage is TRBV12-3 or TRBV12-4 and J usage is TRBJ2-7; D is uncertain. In DNA, the CDR3 is TGTGCCAGCAGTAACAACTTAAACTACGAGCAGTACTTC. Translated, it gives CASSNNLNYEQYF.